This T cell receptor (beta chain) derives from a study of identical twins. General study points: There were fewer insertions in abundant cord blood beta clonotypes, but memory repertoires showed no such pattern.

This clonotype was recorded many times. Antigen specificity is unknown. TCRdb recomputed calls from the 5' RACE reads with MiXCR, one row per CDR3 protein. The sample carries about 220,000 distinct CDR3 sequences, around 8% recorded once. CDR1 is LGHNA, CDR2 YNFKEQ, per germline. V shed 4 bases and J 3 bases; nucleotides not matched to a gene: 12. The CDR3 spans 17 residues. These data were likewise used in another study, on yellow fever vaccine responses in identical twins.

The clonotype was recovered from a woman under 30 in good health. The rearrangement uses TRBV4-2 and TRBJ2-1; 7 nucleotides agree with TRBD1. What was sequenced was memory (CD45RO+) T cells sorted from blood. This chain's CDR3 is CASSLSWTGLNYNEQFF. For the CDR3, the DNA is TGTGCCAGCAGCCTATCTTGGACAGGACTTAACTACAATGAGCAGTTCTTC.